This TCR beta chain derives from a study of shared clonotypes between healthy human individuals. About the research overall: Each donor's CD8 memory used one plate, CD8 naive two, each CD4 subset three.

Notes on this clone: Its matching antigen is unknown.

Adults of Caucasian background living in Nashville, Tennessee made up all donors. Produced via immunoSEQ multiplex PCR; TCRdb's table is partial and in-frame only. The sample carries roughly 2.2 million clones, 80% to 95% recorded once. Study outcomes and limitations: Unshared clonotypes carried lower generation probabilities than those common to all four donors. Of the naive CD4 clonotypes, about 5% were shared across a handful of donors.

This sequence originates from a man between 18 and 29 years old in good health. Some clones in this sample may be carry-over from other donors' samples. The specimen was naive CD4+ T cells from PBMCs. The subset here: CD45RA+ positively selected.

The CDR3 spells CASSERDSLYNEQFF. CDR3 DNA: TGTGCCAGCAGTGAACGGGACAGTCTTTACAATGAGCAGTTCTTC. The gene calls are TRBV6-1 and TRBJ2-1, with TRBD1 matching over 7 bases. Trimming at V came to 2 bases and at J to 4 bases, leaving 5 bases not matched to a gene. Germline assignment: CDR1 MNHNS and CDR2 SASEGT. CDR3 length equals 15 residues.